The T cell receptor beta chain under discussion was sequenced for a study of shared clonotypes between healthy human individuals. Study-level results: In having few donors, the study represented limited genetic and exposure-history diversity.

Generated by immunoSEQ multiplex PCR, the TCRdb table keeps only in-frame clones and is missing some. The profile covers approximately 2.1 million clones, with over 90% appearing a single time and about 0.41% taken by the ten largest. Trimming took 1 base from V and 8 from J, leaving 11 bases between them. This CDR3 region has 13 residues. CDR1 is SEHNR and CDR2 is FQNEAQ in the germline V gene (reference sequence). This clone was seen more than once but under ten times. Its antigen is unknown. The sequenced sample consisted of naive CD4+ T cells from PBMCs. Subset described: CD45RA+ positively selected. The clonotype was recovered from a man younger than 30 in good health. Some clones in this sample may be carry-over from other donors' samples. This chain links TRBV7-9 with TRBJ1-2; D remains ambiguous. As DNA, the CDR3 is TGTGCCAGCAGCTTAGATGCCTATGGCGGCTACACCTTC. It translates to CASSLDAYGGYTF.